The rows below give T cell receptor beta chains drawn from one sample of a study of PD-1 blockade in classical Hodgkin lymphoma. The data were produced by immunoSEQ multiplex PCR, yet TCRdb's version contains in-frame clones alone and is incomplete. The table records 130,000 to 150,000 clones, 78% of them present only once. The material was peripheral blood mononuclear cells (PBMCs), obtained before the second cycle of nivolumab. The receptors stem from a human donor with classical Hodgkin lymphoma. Both conserved end residues are trimmed from each CDR3. A row's size may be missing; if present it is once, few, many or a size class.

clone size | V gene | CDR3 protein
NA | TRBV9 | ASGFGLGDEKLF
NA | TRBV27 | ASSPDRDQPQH
NA | TRBV4-3 | ASSQAQLGGNQPQH
few | TRBV7-2 | ASSLADRVGEKLF
few | TRBV4-3 | ASSQDLGSVSYGYT
NA | TRBV11-3 | ASSLGQGAGETQY
NA | TRBV30 | AWSLISYEQY
NA | TRBV2 | ASSEDENTGELF
NA | TRBV18 | ASSLSNTGELF
NA | TRBV11-1 | ASSWDRNGYT
NA | TRBV19 | ASSPTFSGDNEQF
NA | TRBV19 | ASSILGDSFYGYT
once | TRBV10-3 | AISEPTAGYADTQY
NA | TRBV7-2 | ASSSGGGSVIGELF
NA | TRBV10-3 | AISESRNGYT
NA | TRBV7-9 | ASSLREPPYEQY
NA | TRBV6-5 | ASSYDLLSGELF
NA | TRBV7-2 | ASSLEGIYEQY
few | TRBV21-1 | ASSSQAAVPGQGADTQY
NA | TRBV4-1 | ASSQDGSGETQY
once | TRBV11-2 | ASRIRQGRETQY
NA | TRBV11-3 | ASSLGQLYEQY
NA | TRBV5-4 | ASSLVGDYNEQF
NA | TRBV5-4 | ASSWDAETQY
NA | TRBV7-9 | ASSFQGGAYEQY
NA | TRBV4-2 | ASSRQGAGQPQH
few | TRBV28 | ASSLQRRGYT
NA | TRBV18 | ASSPNTNTGELF
NA | TRBV5-1 | ASSLLGVNTEAF
NA | TRBV12-1 | ASSSQLSLSYLYGYT
NA | TRBV19 | ASSSWFEEGQGYGYT
once | TRBV5-1 | ASSVDSYSNQPQH
few | TRBV5-4 | ASSLGGSGAYEQY
NA | TRBV6-5 | ASSYDSVNQPQH
NA | TRBV7-2 | ASSLTTSTDTQY
few | TRBV19 | ASSMALRTASNQPQH
few | TRBV7-3 | ASSLMESDTQY
NA | TRBV6-6 | ASSSTGNTEAF
NA | TRBV9 | ASSPWFFENTEAF
NA | TRBV29-1 | SVVGFTDTQY
once | TRBV2 | ASSPGWGYT
NA | TRBV7-8 | ASSLYRQNSYEQY